This T cell receptor (beta chain) derives from a study of blood T cells in healthy people across ages. General observations from the study: A roughly linear age-dependent decrease characterized TCR beta diversity per million T cells.

Primed by a sample-barcoded 5' primer and a J-beta primer mix, a second PCR proceeded for roughly 6 to 12 cycles. TCRdb analysed the 5' RACE reads with MiXCR anew, one entry per CDR3 protein. Of 750,000 to 1,000,000 distinct CDR3 sequences listed, approximately 32% are singletons. PBMCs, at least 6.5 million per sample, were isolated. In the case of this clonotype: Its antigen is unknown.

Germline CDR1 DFQATT, CDR2 SNEGSKA (reference sequence). The V end was cut by 5 bases, the J end by 5 bases, with 13 bases between. The CDR3 consists of 13 residues. These sequences were also reported in another study, on T cells of mothers and their children. Turning to that study: Over 9.5 million reads per mother and 2.5 million to 3.5 million per child were obtained. At a sensitivity of about 100 clones per million clonotypes, no persistent microchimeric T cell clones appeared.

This TCR was sampled from a woman in her 40s in good health. The specimen sequenced was blood. The chain uses TRBV20-1 and TRBJ1-5, with D maybe TRBD1 (5 bases). CDR3 protein: CSAHGGVDQPQHF. In DNA, the CDR3 is TGCAGTGCTCATGGGGGGGTCGATCAGCCCCAGCATTTT.